Included here is one T cell receptor (beta chain) sequence, with context. Its specificity is unknown. Between the trimmed V and J ends, which lost 0 bases and 4 bases, there was a span of 17 bases. Germline V gene sequence: CDR1 SGHRS, CDR2 YFSETQ. The CDR3 has 16 residues. The assay used deep level. Original processing notes: ImmunoSEQ only sent back junction sequences with no quality scores, so filtering was done differently. Profiling relied on immunoSEQ multiplex PCR, and the TCRdb table lists in-frame clones only, not all of them. That table furnishes V, J and clone size, whereas the DNA furnished D and trimming. The table includes about 610,000 clones, 96% detected once. The sample originates from a study of shared clonotypes between healthy human individuals. Study-wide results and caveats: Clonotypes not shared had lower generation probabilities than those common to all four donors.

It was CD45RO-negative cells, positively selected for CCR7, that made up naive CD8 cells, with terminally differentiated effector memory CD45RA+ cells excluded. Donors, without exception, were Caucasian adults residing in Nashville, Tennessee. The TCR originated in a woman aged 25 to 45 in good health. Sample: naive CD8+ T cells sorted from blood. The J gene is TRBJ2-7, the V gene TRBV5-1, with D uncertain. DNA for the CDR3: TGCGCCAGCAGCTTGGTTTTCTTTGGGGTCCCTTACGAGCAGTACTTC. Translating gives CASSLVFFGVPYEQYF.